Reported below is one T cell receptor beta chain. The target of this receptor is not known. Per-base qualities were not stored, and no clone one base away is much larger. The entry originates in a study of cytomegalovirus exposure and HLA in healthy donors (dated 2017 in TCRdb). A note on the overall study: In an earlier analysis of roughly 590 of the donors, approximately 260 Gb of sequence data and 117 million unique TCR beta sequences from about 190 million T cells were reported. In an earlier analysis of a few hundred of the donors, high-throughput TCR beta sequencing was used to judge whether each TCR beta V gene segment behaved as functional or pseudogenic. To study patterns of TCR occurrence, a later analysis re-analyzed previously published TCR beta repertoires from 666 donors and added high-resolution HLA genotyping. HLA typing included class I and class II loci at four-digit resolution. High-throughput TCR immunosequencing, statistical association of individual TCRs with disease status, and machine learning were combined to predict cytomegalovirus infection status. The number of donors typed differed by locus, with roughly 620-640 for A, B, C, DRB1 and DQB1, roughly 550 for DQA1, approximately 580 for DPA1, and 450 to 480 for DPB1. The genetic ancestry cluster associated with self-reported Caucasian donors included about 84% of the roughly 360 genotyped donors. A later genetic analysis used genome-wide SNP genotypes for about 65% of the 666 donors, treating that subset as a discovery cohort. Every discovery cohort repertoire had been produced on one sequencing platform. Along with the approximately 670-subject first cohort, a separate validation cohort of approximately 110 different subjects was used. A handful of DR-DQ haplotypes were handled as single units for association and clustering because linkage in the cohort was strong. Donor age, sex, ethnicity and CMV serostatus were collected together with the repertoire data. An early release covering about 600 HLA-typed donors comprised about 300 gigabases of sequencing data and roughly 86 million unique TCR sequences. Among almost 400 genotyped donors of the cohort, an average of approximately 240,000 unique TCR beta nucleotide sequences were sequenced per donor, roughly 18% of them non-productive. Rather than drawing on any new phenotypic data, the later analysis identified candidate immune exposures from TCR beta sequences and the way those sequences occurred across donors. The study aimed to test whether signatures of past pathogen exposure could be identified by cataloging public T cell receptors. The study used immunosequencing to profile the T cell repertoires of around 600 subjects and linked those repertoires to cytomegalovirus serostatus. Here is what the overall study found, with its caveats: A later analysis found that TCR association rates varied across HLA loci, with DRB1 alleles showing the most associated TCRs and HLA-C alleles the fewest. Some IMGT-functional V segments, including TRBV6-2 and TRBV6-3, could not be told apart with the 87-base-pair reads, so those segments were excluded. A total of some 180 TCR beta chains were listed by the study as associated with cytomegalovirus. In a later analysis, HLA-associated TCR beta chains were found to be more clonally expanded and to have lower generation probabilities than equally common non-associated chains. Across donors, most TCR sequences were observed very rarely, whereas some public TCRs were present in many individuals. In a later analysis, most CMV-associated TCR beta chains were found to appear HLA-restricted, with HLA associations seemingly driven largely by CMV exposure. The earlier analysis of 587 of the donors excluded 15 to 20 rarely observed V segments, including chromosome 9 orphons, because counts were too low. An earlier analysis of several hundred of the donors showed that most TCR beta V segments appeared in productive rearrangements either about 90% or about 30% of the time, which broadly matched IMGT annotations. It was suggested by the authors that the approach could potentially be generalized to other disease states and immunological phenotypes. Assigning TCR associations to individual alleles was difficult when HLA alleles, especially DR and DQ, strongly co-occurred. Cytomegalovirus status was reported to be diagnosed by the classifier with high specificity and sensitivity in both the original and validation cohorts. CMV serostatus was the only immune exposure information available for the cohort. In a later genetic analysis, fewer N-insertions in productive TCRs were reported among donors in an Asian-associated ancestry cluster than the roughly 640-donor mean. A cluster of highly shared sequence variants was judged likely to represent a technical artifact of the sequencing pipeline. A later analysis reported that several top co-occurrence clusters appeared linked to parvovirus B19, influenza, CMV and Epstein-Barr virus. A later analysis associated approximately 17,000 TCR beta sequences with specific HLA alleles at a false discovery rate of 0.05. A further reported finding was that TCR beta sequences accurately predicted the HLA-A and HLA-B alleles for most subjects in the first cohort. Roughly uniform sequencing depth across donors was assumed in presence/absence analyses, although this assumption may not hold. An association between a missense DCLRE1C variant and V-gene and J-gene trimming of TCR beta chains was found in a later genetic analysis and replicated in an independent cohort. Only TCR beta chains were sequenced in this cohort, and the absence of alpha or paired-chain data limited detectable features. Three of the identified cytomegalovirus-associated TCR beta chains were confirmed in vitro to be specific for cytomegalovirus antigens. HLA typing was unavailable for some donors at each locus, so association tests used only the typed subset. Correlated functional status among segregating V segments might be attributable to linkage disequilibrium, but an unknown experimental factor could not be ruled out.

Library prep was done by the immunoSEQ multiplex PCR assay. For the multiplex PCR, a mixture combining 60 forward primers for TCR Vbeta segments and 13 reverse primers for TCR Jbeta segments was used. Amplification of the CDR3 region of rearranged TCR beta genes was performed with a multiplex PCR assay on genomic DNA. Amplified TCR beta libraries were sequenced as 87-base-pair reads on the Illumina HiSeq System. The original methods were these. In a later analysis, some 80 million unique TCR beta chains were counted across the 666 repertoires, and roughly 11 million of these chains were shared by at least two donors. A nearest-neighbor algorithm error-corrected the raw reads and collapsed the reads into unique sequences, merging closely related sequences to remove PCR and sequencing errors. CDR3 sequences were aligned to IMGT reference sequences to assign V, D and J gene segments. For a sequence to be retained, a match of at least six nucleotides was required to both a V gene segment and a J gene segment. A rearrangement counted as productive if the CDR3 had no stop codons and remained in frame with V and J, and every other rearrangement counted as non-productive. Following IMGT convention, CDR3 was defined as the stretch from the second conserved V-encoded cysteine up to the conserved J-encoded phenylalanine. In an earlier analysis of approximately 590 of the donors, sequences lacking an unambiguous match to a single V gene segment were excluded. In an earlier analysis of some 590 of the donors, a V segment was called functional when productive rearrangements were above 56.7%, and segregating when the standard deviation between donors exceeded 5%. A statistical classification framework was built for diagnosing cytomegalovirus status from the catalog of TCR beta chain sequences. In a later analysis, V and J genes were assigned by comparing TCR nucleotide sequences against IMGT/GENE-DB human TR gene sequences. The TCRdist pipeline was used in a later analysis to assign CDR3 sequences and most-parsimonious VDJ recombination scenarios. A later analysis defined each TCR beta chain by its CDR3 amino acid sequence plus V-gene family, and excluded reads lacking a unique V-gene family. A later analysis removed roughly 590 highly shared, low-generation-probability nucleotide sequences to deal with suspected cross-contamination and a sequencing artifact. For each public chain, a later analysis derived a clonal expansion index from normalized ranks of inferred template counts within each repertoire. In a later analysis, generation probabilities were computed using a VDJ recombination model fitted to out-of-frame rearrangements, and the results were checked against IGoR. In a later analysis, hypergeometric tests were used to score TCR-TCR, TCR-HLA and TCR-CMV co-occurrence, with a repertoire-size bias correction applied to TCR pairs. False discovery rates were estimated in a later analysis by permuting HLA or CMV assignments 20 times. In a later analysis, co-occurring TCRs were grouped with DBSCAN, and TCRdist sequence similarity was added when clustering was performed within HLA-allele-positive subsets. Repertoires with fewer than 30,000 or more than 120,000 public chains were left out of co-occurrence clustering, as were four to six repertoires with anomalous nucleotide sharing. This is the immuneACCESS table as TCRdb keeps it, with only in-frame sequences that have V and J called. A part of the clones is gone; compared with another copy, unresolved V genes explain less than half, and the rest is unexplained. V and J calls and clone size are given by that table; D and trimming were obtained from the DNA. In this sample the table shows some 150,000 clones, 70% to 80% of which occur a single time. The ten largest clones add up to more than 1.4% of the sample.

The cohort consisted of 670 or so healthy bone marrow donors. At the time of sampling, all cohort members were nominally healthy, though unrecorded immune exposures were likely present. The donor tested CMV seronegative, placing the donor among the roughly 400 seronegative members of the cohort. A peripheral blood sample was provided by each donor, and peripheral blood mononuclear cells were used for TCR beta sequencing. Genomic DNA extraction from the blood cell samples was performed with the Qiagen DNeasy Blood Extraction Kit. Looking up the germline V gene yields CDR1 SGDLS and CDR2 YYNGEE. The CDR3 has 16 amino acids, counting the end cysteine and phenylalanine. Only the CDR3 DNA is retained, 48 bases long and in frame from the first base. Trimming removed 4 bases from V and 3 bases from J; the gene matches leave 7 bases unexplained.

The sequence links TRBV9 to TRBJ2-7, with 13 bases in between that match TRBD2. The TCR sequence derives from a male donor in good health and CMV-seronegative. Sequences were obtained from PBMCs. In nucleotides, the sequence is TGTGCCAGCAGCTCAACTAGCGGGGGGGCGGTCTACGAGCAGTACTTC. This is translated as CASSSTSGGAVYEQYF.